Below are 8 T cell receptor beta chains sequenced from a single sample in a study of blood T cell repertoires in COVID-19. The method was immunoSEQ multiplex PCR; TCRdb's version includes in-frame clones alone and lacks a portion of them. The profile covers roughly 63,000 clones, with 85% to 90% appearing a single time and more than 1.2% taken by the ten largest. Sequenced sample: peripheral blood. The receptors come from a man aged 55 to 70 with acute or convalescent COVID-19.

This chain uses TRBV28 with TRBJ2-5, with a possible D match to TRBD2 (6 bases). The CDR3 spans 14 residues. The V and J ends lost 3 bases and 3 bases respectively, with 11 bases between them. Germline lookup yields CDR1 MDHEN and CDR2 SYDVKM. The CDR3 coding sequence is TGTGCCAGCAGTTTTCTGGGGGAGGAAGAGACCCAGTACTTC. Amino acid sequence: CASSFLGEEETQYF.

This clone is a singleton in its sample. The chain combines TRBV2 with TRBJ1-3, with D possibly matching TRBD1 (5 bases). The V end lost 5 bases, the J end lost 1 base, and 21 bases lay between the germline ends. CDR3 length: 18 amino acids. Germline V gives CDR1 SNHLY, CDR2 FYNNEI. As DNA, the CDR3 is TGTGCCAGCAGTCCTTTCGGGGCGGGGAGAGTTTCTGGAAACACCATATATTTT. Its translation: CASSPFGAGRVSGNTIYF.

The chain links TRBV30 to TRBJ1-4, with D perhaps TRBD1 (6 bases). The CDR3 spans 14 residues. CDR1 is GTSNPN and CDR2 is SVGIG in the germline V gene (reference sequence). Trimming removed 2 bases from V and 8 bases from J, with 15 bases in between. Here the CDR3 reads CAWSPGGHNEKLFF. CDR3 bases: TGTGCCTGGAGTCCGGGGGGGCATAACGAAAAACTGTTTTTT.

Here the CDR3 DNA reads TGTGCCAGCAGCGTAGACGGACTAGTCCCGAGCGATGAGCAGTTCTTC. It codes for CASSVDGLVPSDEQFF. This chain connects TRBV9 to TRBJ2-1; 7 nucleotides align to TRBD2. V trimming: 0 bases; J trimming: 8 bases; junction bases outside the gene matches: 11. From germline, CDR1 is SGDLS and CDR2 YYNGEE. This CDR3 spans 16 amino acids.

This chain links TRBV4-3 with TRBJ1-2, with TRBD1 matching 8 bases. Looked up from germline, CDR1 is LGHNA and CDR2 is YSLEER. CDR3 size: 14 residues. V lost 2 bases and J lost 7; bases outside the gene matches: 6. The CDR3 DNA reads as TGCGCCAGCAGCCAATCAGGGGGCCCCCGTGGCTACACCTTC. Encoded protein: CASSQSGGPRGYTF.

CDR3 nucleotides: TGTGCCAGCAGCTTGGAGGTCGGGGAGGAAAAACTGTTTTTT. Translation: CASSLEVGEEKLFF. The V gene is TRBV5-4, the J gene TRBJ1-4, with unresolved D. Germline V gives CDR1 SGHNT, CDR2 YYREEE (reference sequence). The CDR3 totals 14 residues. V dropped 0 bases and J dropped 8 bases, with 11 bases sitting between them.

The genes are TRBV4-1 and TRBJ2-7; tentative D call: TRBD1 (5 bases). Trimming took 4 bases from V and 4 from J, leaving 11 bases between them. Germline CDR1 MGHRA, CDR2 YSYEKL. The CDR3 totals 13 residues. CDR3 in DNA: TGCGCCAGCAGCCTCCGGACAAATTACGAGCAGTACTTC. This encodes CASSLRTNYEQYF.

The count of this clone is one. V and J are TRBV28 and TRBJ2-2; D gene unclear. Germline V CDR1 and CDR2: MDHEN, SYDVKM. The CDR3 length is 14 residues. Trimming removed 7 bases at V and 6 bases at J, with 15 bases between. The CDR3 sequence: CASTLGITAGELFF. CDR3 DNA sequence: TGTGCCAGCACGCTGGGCATAACGGCCGGGGAGCTGTTTTTT.